What follows is one T cell receptor (beta chain) and its context. What it recognizes is unknown. Distinct nucleotide sequences in the sample also encode this CDR3. These data originate in a study of shared clonotypes between healthy human individuals. CDR1 and CDR2 from the germline V gene are KGHSH and LQKENI. The CDR3 length is 13 residues. V gave up 1 base and J gave up 5 bases, with 8 bases separating them. Overall study findings and caveats: In a handful of donors, approximately 5% of naive CD4 clonotypes appeared in common. Though the depth was large, rarefaction showed that sorted-subset sequencing was incomplete.

The method was immunoSEQ multiplex PCR; TCRdb's version includes in-frame clones alone and lacks a portion of them. The data contain approximately 340,000 clones, roughly 70% of them singletons. Sequencing was done on a sample of memory CD4+ T cells sorted from blood. As to subset: CD45RA-negative fraction. The TCR comes from a young man in good health. The V gene is TRBV18, the J gene TRBJ1-1; no definite D call. CDR3 nucleotides: TGTGCCAGCTCACCACAGGGAAGGACTGAAGCTTTCTTT. Its protein is CASSPQGRTEAFF.